The next 20 T cell receptor beta chains were all read from a single sample in a study of T cell changes during pregnancy in multiple sclerosis (dated by TCRdb to the late 2010s). Libraries were built with the immunoSEQ multiplex PCR assay. In its TCRdb copy, this immuneACCESS table keeps in-frame sequences only and misses some clones. Where compared with another copy, unresolved V genes explain less than half of these, and the others have no known cause. A total of some 40,000 clones appear in this sample, 85% to 95% of them only once. The ten top clones hold roughly 0.4% of the sample. The sample here was CD4+ T cells from peripheral blood mononuclear cells, taken in the second trimester of pregnancy. These receptors came from a female donor with multiple sclerosis, enrolled in a pregnancy study.

This chain links TRBV5-5 with TRBJ1-2; D is possibly TRBD1 (6 bases). The V and J ends lost 2 bases and 12 bases respectively, with 17 bases between them. Looked up from germline, CDR1 is SGHKS and CDR2 is YYEKEE (reference sequence). CDR3 length equals 13 residues. The CDR3 is CASSFDRTRENTF. The CDR3 bases are TGTGCCAGCAGCTTTGACAGGACCCGTGAGAACACCTTC. Complete variable domain (other parts from reference TRBV5-5 and TRBJ1-2): DAGVTQSPTHLIKTRGQQVTLRCSPISGHKSVSWYQQVLGQGPQFIFQYYEKEERGRGNFPDRFSARQFPNYSSELNVNALLLGDSALYLCASSFDRTRENTFGSGTRLTVV.

The chain combines TRBV4-1 with TRBJ1-4; 8 bases agree with TRBD1. V was pared by 5 bases and J by 8 bases, with 7 bases of the junction left unmatched. The germline V gene encodes CDR1 MGHRA and CDR2 YSYEKL. CDR3 size: 14 residues. The CDR3 is CASSFQGAGEKLFF. The CDR3 bases are TGCGCCAGCAGCTTTCAGGGGGCTGGGGAAAAACTGTTTTTT.

The V and J genes are TRBV2 and TRBJ2-1; D perhaps matches TRBD1 (7 bases). CDR1 and CDR2 from the germline V gene are SNHLY and FYNNEI. V was cut by 2 bases and J by 6 bases, with 14 bases left in between. The CDR3 is 15 amino acids. CDR3 bases: TGTGCCAGCAGTGAACTCGAGCAGGGGGGCAATGAGCAGTTCTTC. This translates into CASSELEQGGNEQFF.

The genes are TRBV5-1 and TRBJ1-1, with D possibly TRBD1 on 6 matching bases. Germline V gives CDR1 SGHRS, CDR2 YFSETQ. The V end lost 3 bases, the J end lost 7 bases, and 16 bases lay between the germline ends. The CDR3 has 14 residues. Here the CDR3 DNA reads TGCGCCAGCAGCTCCACTGGACAGACGATTGAAGCTTTCTTT. This codes for CASSSTGQTIEAFF.

The CDR3 region has the DNA TGTGCCAGCAGCGCGACCCCAGGGGGTAATTCACCCCTCCACTTT. Its protein product is CASSATPGGNSPLHF. The chain links TRBV9 to TRBJ1-6, with 7 bases aligning to TRBD1. Germline CDR1 SGDLS, CDR2 YYNGEE. V lost 3 bases, J lost 6 bases, and 6 bases stayed unmatched. The CDR3 totals 15 residues.

V and J are TRBV28 and TRBJ2-6; 12 bases match TRBD1. Trimming at V came to 2 bases and at J to 3 bases, leaving 11 bases not matched to a gene. This CDR3 has 20 amino acids. In germline, CDR1 is MDHEN, CDR2 SYDVKM. The CDR3 DNA sequence: TGTGCCAGCAGTTTAAATTTTCGAGGGACAGGGGGCAGTGGGGCCAACGTCCTGACTTTC. This codes for CASSLNFRGTGGSGANVLTF.

V and J are TRBV25-1 and TRBJ2-5, with 7 bases that match TRBD2. With 3 bases clipped from V and 5 bases from J, the junction kept 9 bases outside the gene matches. Germline CDR1 MGHDK, CDR2 SYGVNS. CDR3 length equals 15 residues. The CDR3 region is CASSDFVRGGETQYF. The DNA for the CDR3 is TGTGCCAGCAGTGATTTCGTCCGGGGAGGGGAGACCCAGTACTTC.

The chain employs TRBV5-1 and TRBJ2-3; 8 bases are a match to TRBD2. After removal of 10 bases from V and 4 bases from J, the junction contained 14 bases not matched to a gene. The length of the CDR3 is 15 residues. CDR1 and CDR2 from the germline V gene are SGHRS and YFSETQ. CDR3 amino acids: CASTIASGFADTQYF. The CDR3, as DNA: TGCGCCTCAACCATCGCTAGCGGGTTCGCAGATACGCAGTATTTT.

This sequence joins TRBV18 and TRBJ2-7, with TRBD2 identical over 8 bases. There are 16 residues in the CDR3. The germline CDR1 and CDR2 sequences are KGHSH and LQKENI. The ends lost 3 bases at V and 4 bases at J; junction bases unmatched: 11. CDR3 protein: CASSPWGGSGIYEQYF. The CDR3 bases are TGTGCCAGCTCACCCTGGGGAGGTAGCGGGATATACGAGCAGTACTTC.

This chain connects TRBV18 to TRBJ2-1, with a possible D match to TRBD1 (6 bases). Germline V lookup: CDR1 KGHSH, CDR2 LQKENI. V was trimmed by 4 bases and J by 0 bases, leaving 16 bases between them. CDR3 length: 17 residues. CDR3 DNA sequence: TGTGCCAGCTCACGAGAACCCGGCAGGGGCTCCTACAATGAGCAGTTCTTC. It specifies CASSREPGRGSYNEQFF.

This clone was seen once. The chain uses TRBV2 and TRBJ2-1; 7 nucleotides align to TRBD1. Unmatched junction bases numbered 12, after V lost 6 bases and J lost 4 bases. Germline V lookup: CDR1 SNHLY, CDR2 FYNNEI. This CDR3 has 16 amino acids. Here the CDR3 DNA reads TGTGCCAGCAGCCCTACCACCGGGACAGCTTACAATGAGCAGTTCTTC. The encoded protein is CASSPTTGTAYNEQFF.

The chain combines TRBV5-1 with TRBJ2-7, with D perhaps TRBD1 (5 bases). Per the germline V gene, CDR1 is SGHRS and CDR2 is YFSETQ. Trimming stripped 0 bases from V and 3 bases from J, with 10 bases between. This CDR3 contains 14 residues. The CDR3 sequence: CASSLGQTNYEQYF. Here the CDR3 DNA reads TGCGCCAGCAGCTTGGGACAGACGAACTACGAGCAGTACTTC. Complete variable domain (other parts from reference TRBV5-1 and TRBJ2-7): KAGVTQTPRYLIKTRGQQVTLSCSPISGHRSVSWYQQTPGQGLQFLFEYFSETQRNKGNFPGRFSGRQFSNSRSEMNVSTLELGDSALYLCASSLGQTNYEQYFGPGTRLTVT.

The chain uses TRBV19 and TRBJ2-1; the D gene is possibly TRBD2 (7 bases). From germline, CDR1 is LNHDA and CDR2 SQIVND (reference sequence). The CDR3 sequence is 13 residues long. Trimming removed 9 bases at V and 8 bases at J, with 17 bases between. The CDR3 DNA follows: TGTGCCAGCCAACGGGGGAGGGGGTATGAGCAGTTCTTC. Translation gives CASQRGRGYEQFF.

This rearrangement joins TRBV7-3 to TRBJ2-2; D might be TRBD1 (6 bases). The CDR3 contains 15 residues. The germline CDR1 and CDR2 sequences are SGHTA and FQGTGA. With 5 bases removed from V and 1 base from J, the gap between germline ends came to 11 bases. CDR3 residues: CASSAQGWNTGELFF. The CDR3 nucleotides are TGTGCCAGCAGCGCTCAGGGGTGGAACACCGGGGAGCTGTTTTTT.

In this sample, this clone turned up once. The chain links TRBV5-4 to TRBJ2-2, with 11 bases lining up with TRBD1. This CDR3 is 15 amino acids long. Germline CDR1 SGHNT, CDR2 YYREEE (reference sequence). V lost 3 bases and J lost 5; bases outside the gene matches: 3. The CDR3 DNA reads as TGTGCCAGCAGCTCGGGACAGGGGGGGACCGGGGAGCTGTTTTTT. It specifies CASSSGQGGTGELFF.

The CDR3 loop is CASSPGLAGHEQFF. The DNA of the CDR3 is TGTGCCAGCTCACCAGGACTAGCGGGCCATGAGCAGTTCTTC. The J gene is TRBJ2-1, the V gene TRBV18, with 11 bases that match TRBD2. The V gene end was trimmed by 2 bases and the J gene end by 8 bases; junction bases not matched to a gene: 2. The germline CDR1 and CDR2 sequences are KGHSH and LQKENI. The CDR3 runs to 14 residues.

This sequence joins TRBV18 and TRBJ2-1, with 7 bases lining up with TRBD1. The V gene's germline CDR1 is KGHSH and CDR2 LQKENI. V lost 4 bases and J lost 7; bases outside the gene matches: 4. There are 13 residues in the CDR3. The CDR3 spells CASSLGTVNEQFF. CDR3 sequence (DNA): TGTGCCAGCTCACTTGGGACAGTAAATGAGCAGTTCTTC.

The V call is TRBV14, the J call TRBJ2-3; tentatively, D is TRBD1 (5 bases). V shed 0 bases and J shed 2 bases, with 12 bases lying between them. Germline assignment: CDR1 SGHDN and CDR2 FVKESK. CDR3 length: 16 residues. The chain's CDR3 is CASSQDLNRLTDTQYF. The CDR3 coding sequence is TGTGCCAGCAGCCAAGATCTTAACAGGCTCACAGATACGCAGTATTTT.

The V and J genes are TRBV4-3 and TRBJ2-1, with a possible D match to TRBD2 (6 bases). The V end was cut by 1 base, the J end by 7 bases, with 29 bases between. The CDR3 length is 20 residues. Germline CDR1 reads LGHNA; CDR2 reads YSLEER. The CDR3: CASSQGRDFRAAEVENEQFF. Here the CDR3 DNA reads TGCGCCAGCAGCCAAGGACGGGACTTTCGGGCGGCCGAGGTGGAGAATGAGCAGTTCTTC.

The J gene is TRBJ1-2, the V gene TRBV6-5, with D perhaps matching TRBD1 (6 bases). CDR1 is MNHEY, CDR2 SVGAGI, per germline. V was trimmed by 2 bases and J by 2 bases, leaving 9 bases between them. The CDR3 loop spans 14 amino acids. CDR3 amino acids: CASSYRTENYGYTF. In nucleotides, the CDR3 is TGTGCCAGCAGTTACCGGACAGAGAACTATGGCTACACCTTC.